These 28 T cell receptor beta chains originate from one sample sequenced in a study of T-cell reconstitution after alpha-beta-depleted transplantation in children (dated by TCRdb to 2016 to 2018). Libraries were built with PCR. This sample was sequenced with an Illumina HiSeq 2500. Molecular barcoding was employed in the preparation of TCR libraries, with unique molecular identifiers being used to normalize TCRbeta repertoire quantification. TCRdb took the public reads, trimmed them with fastp at Q25, ran MiXCR for clone calling and kept in-frame beta chains. Entries that share a CDR3 protein sequence are merged under the most common genes and DNA. Here the sample has 350,000 to 500,000 distinct CDR3 sequences; around 46% occur a single time. The top ten clonotypes cover under 35% of the sample. The sample's treatment or condition label, decoded: allogeneic hematopoietic cell transplantation with graft depleted of TCRalphabeta T cells and CD19 B cells.

The material was PBMCs, obtained before TCRalphabeta/CD19-depleted stem cell transplant. The source is a girl aged 2 to 10 with aplastic anemia, due to receive a stem cell transplant.

The chain employs TRBV7-2 and TRBJ2-2; D ambiguous. The germline V and J ends were trimmed by 3 bases and 6 bases, with 8 bases remaining between them. CDR3 size: 13 residues. CDR1 is SGHTA, CDR2 FQGNSA, per germline. The CDR3 reads CASSFTTAGELFF. Here the CDR3 DNA reads TGTGCCAGCAGCTTCACTACCGCCGGGGAGCTGTTTTTT. The variable domain in full, with the rest retrieved from reference TRBV7-2 and TRBJ2-2, is GAGVSQSPSNKVTEKGKDVELRCDPISGHTALYWYRQSLGQGLEFLIYFQGNSAPDKSGLPSDRFSAERTGGSVSTLTIQRTQQEDSAVYLCASSFTTAGELFFGEGSRLTVL.

This clonotype turned up a few times. The chain employs TRBV27 and TRBJ1-5, with 7 positions matching TRBD1. The ends lost 0 bases at V and 6 bases at J; junction bases unmatched: 5. Looked up from germline, CDR1 is MNHEY and CDR2 is SMNVEV (reference sequence). The CDR3 loop spans 15 amino acids. This CDR3 is CASSLSGGGGQPQHF. CDR3 coding DNA: TGTGCCAGCAGTTTATCGGGAGGGGGCGGTCAGCCCCAGCATTTT.

The gene calls are TRBV7-3 and TRBJ2-3, with 7 bases that match TRBD2. The ends lost 3 bases at V and 0 bases at J; junction bases unmatched: 6. Germline V CDR1 and CDR2: SGHTA, FQGTGA. The CDR3 covers 16 residues. The CDR3 reads CASSLRPGGSTDTQYF. The CDR3, as DNA: TGTGCCAGCAGCTTGCGCCCGGGGGGAAGCACAGATACGCAGTATTTT.

V and J are TRBV20-1 and TRBJ2-5, with 9 bases that match TRBD1. V lost 3 bases to trimming and J lost 5 bases; unmatched junction nucleotides: 4. CDR1 is DFQATT and CDR2 is SNEGSKA in the germline V gene (reference sequence). The CDR3 has 13 amino acids. The CDR3 bases are TGCAGTGCTAGCACAGGGGGCTGGGAGACCCAGTACTTC. Protein sequence: CSASTGGWETQYF.

J is TRBJ2-5 and V is TRBV29-1, with TRBD1 identical over 7 bases. Germline assignment: CDR1 SQVTM and CDR2 ANQGSEA. The J segment lost 2 bases and the V segment lost 5 bases, leaving 8 bases of the junction unmatched. The CDR3 length is 14 residues. The CDR3 DNA sequence: TGCAGCGTTCGGGACAGCCTAAGGCAAGAGACCCAGTACTTC. Its protein product is CSVRDSLRQETQYF.

The chain couples TRBV20-1 to TRBJ1-5; TRBD1 agrees at 10 bases. Trimming removed 0 bases from V and 4 bases from J; junction bases left unmatched: 12. The CDR3 loop spans 18 amino acids. The germline gives CDR1 DFQATT, CDR2 SNEGSKA (reference sequence). The CDR3 nucleotides are TGCAGTGCTAGAGATTTGGGACAGGGGTCTCCCTGGAATCAGCCCCAGCATTTT. Its protein product is CSARDLGQGSPWNQPQHF.

This clonotype was counted at least ten times. This sequence joins TRBV5-1 and TRBJ2-7; TRBD2 aligns across 8 bases. The germline gives CDR1 SGHRS, CDR2 YFSETQ. The CDR3 has 15 residues. J gave up 3 bases and V 5 bases, and 10 bases lay outside the gene matches. The CDR3 here is CASSTTAGVIYEQYF. The DNA of the CDR3 is TGCGCCAGCAGTACTACAGCGGGAGTGATCTACGAGCAGTACTTC.

The V and J genes are TRBV6-5 and TRBJ2-1, with D possibly being TRBD1 (5 bases). Trimming removed 2 bases from V and 0 bases from J, with 11 bases in between. The CDR3 sequence is 16 residues long. The germline CDR1 and CDR2 sequences are MNHEY and SVGAGI. Here the CDR3 DNA reads TGTGCCAGCAGTTACGGGGCCGCCAGCTCCTACAATGAGCAGTTCTTC. Translation gives CASSYGAASSYNEQFF.

This clonotype was seen a few times. The rearrangement uses TRBV5-1 and TRBJ1-1, with D tentatively TRBD1 (5 bases). Between the trimmed V and J ends, which lost 0 bases and 5 bases, there was a span of 17 bases. This CDR3 spans 16 amino acids. CDR1 and CDR2 (germline): SGHRS, YFSETQ. The CDR3 coding sequence is TGCGCCAGCAGCTTGGGGGGGGAGGGATGGGAGACTGAAGCTTTCTTT. It yields the protein CASSLGGEGWETEAFF.

With respect to this clonotype: At one boundary the junction diverges from the germline segment, which might be a read error. The chain couples TRBV20-1 to TRBJ1-5, with D unresolved. This CDR3 region has 16 residues. Per the germline V gene, CDR1 is DFQATT and CDR2 is SNEGSKA (reference sequence). In DNA form, the CDR3 reads TGCAGTGCCAGAGCTCCGACGGGTAATAGCAATCAGCCCCAGCATTTT. Translated, it gives CSARAPTGNSNQPQHF.

This chain links TRBV18 with TRBJ2-7; TRBD2 agrees at 7 bases. The CDR3 runs 13 residues. J lost 6 bases, V lost 2 bases, and 4 bases had no gene match. Looked up from germline, CDR1 is KGHSH and CDR2 is LQKENI. The CDR3 nucleotides are TGTGCCAGCTCACCAGGCGGGGGACGCGAGCAGTACTTC. Translating it yields CASSPGGGREQYF.

This sequence joins TRBV7-2 and TRBJ2-3, with D unclear. The V end was cut by 5 bases, the J end by 2 bases, with 11 bases between. Per germline, CDR1 SGHTA and CDR2 FQGNSA. This CDR3 comprises 14 residues. CDR3 in amino acids: CASSPRWATDTQYF. CDR3 coding DNA: TGTGCCAGCAGCCCCAGGTGGGCCACAGATACGCAGTATTTT.

This clonotype was recorded at least ten times. V and J are TRBV9 and TRBJ2-2; 7 positions match TRBD1. The V segment lost 0 bases and the J segment 7 bases; nucleotides outside the gene matches: 6. The CDR3 is 15 residues long. Looked up from germline, CDR1 is SGDLS and CDR2 is YYNGEE. CDR3 loop: CASSVESQGDGELFF. CDR3 sequence (DNA): TGTGCCAGCAGCGTAGAAAGTCAGGGGGACGGGGAGCTGTTTTTT.

CDR3 DNA: TGTGCCAGCAGCCCAGGACCGGGACAGGGGGCCTACGAGCAGTACTTC. Translated, it gives CASSPGPGQGAYEQYF. The chain has TRBV7-8 and TRBJ2-7, with 11 bases identical to TRBD1. J was trimmed by 2 bases and V by 5 bases; bases with no gene match: 8. The germline V gene has CDR1 SGHVS and CDR2 FQNEAQ. CDR3 length: 16 amino acids.

This sequence joins TRBV10-3 and TRBJ1-1; perhaps TRBD1 as D (5 bases). The V end was cut by 11 bases, the J end by 2 bases, with 15 bases between. Germline CDR1 and CDR2: ENHRY and SYGVKD. The CDR3 has 13 amino acids. The CDR3 DNA reads as TGTGCCGCAGCTGAAGGGGAAAACACTGAAGCTTTCTTT. Amino acid sequence: CAAAEGENTEAFF.

This clonotype was detected ten times or more. The V call is TRBV4-3, the J call TRBJ2-3; D might be TRBD2 (6 bases). Germline V gene data show CDR1 as LGHNA and CDR2 as YSLEER. The CDR3 is made up of 17 amino acids. The V end was cut by 0 bases, the J end by 3 bases, with 16 bases between. The CDR3 DNA follows: TGCGCCAGCAGCCAAGATCGGCGCGCCCGGGGGACAGATACGCAGTATTTT. This encodes CASSQDRRARGTDTQYF.

This clonotype came up once. This sequence joins TRBV5-1 and TRBJ2-1, with 9 bases fitting TRBD2. The germline V gene has CDR1 SGHRS and CDR2 YFSETQ. With 2 bases clipped from V and 4 bases from J, the junction kept 4 bases outside the gene matches. This CDR3 spans 15 amino acids. The CDR3 loop reads CASSFALAGYNEQFF. The CDR3, as DNA: TGCGCCAGCAGCTTCGCCCTAGCGGGGTACAATGAGCAGTTCTTC.

This clonotype was recorded once. This chain joins TRBV10-3 and TRBJ2-2; D may be TRBD1 (6 bases). The V and J ends lost 2 bases and 6 bases respectively, with 7 bases between them. Germline values: CDR1 ENHRY, CDR2 SYGVKD. The CDR3 contains 13 residues. The CDR3 DNA is TGTGCCATCAGTGAGCAGGGGTCCGGGGAGCTGTTTTTT. Its protein product is CAISEQGSGELFF.

The rearrangement joins TRBV6-1 to TRBJ1-1; D might be TRBD1 (5 bases). With 1 base removed from V and 4 bases from J, the gap between germline ends came to 10 bases. In germline, CDR1 is MNHNS, CDR2 SASEGT. CDR3 length equals 14 residues. Written as DNA, the CDR3 is TGTGCCAGCAGTGAAGGGGGGTGGGGCACTGAAGCTTTCTTT. Encoded protein: CASSEGGWGTEAFF.

The chain couples TRBV6-5 to TRBJ2-2; 7 nucleotides agree with TRBD1. V shed 8 bases and J 4 bases; nucleotides not matched to a gene: 16. The CDR3 has 17 residues. The germline gives CDR1 MNHEY, CDR2 SVGAGI. CDR3 protein: CASAVQGGARATGELFF. In DNA, the CDR3 is TGTGCCAGCGCAGTGCAAGGGGGCGCAAGGGCCACCGGGGAGCTGTTTTTT.

This clonotype was seen only a few times. This chain connects TRBV12-3 or TRBV12-4 to TRBJ1-2; TRBD1 matches at 7 bases. Unmatched junction bases numbered 7, after V lost 5 bases and J lost 7 bases. The length of the CDR3 is 13 residues. Written as DNA, the CDR3 is TGTGCCAGCAGTCTCACAGGGGAGGGTGGCTACACCTTC. The encoded protein is CASSLTGEGGYTF.

The chain has TRBV29-1 and TRBJ2-1; D possibly matches TRBD1 or TRBD2 (5 bases each). Trimming shortened V by 5 bases and J by 3 bases, and 14 bases separated the two germline ends. CDR3 length equals 14 residues. Germline V gene lookup returns CDR1 SQVTM and CDR2 ANQGSEA. The CDR3 DNA follows: TGCAGCGTTCTCCGGGACCCAAACTACAATGAGCAGTTCTTC. It encodes CSVLRDPNYNEQFF.

This clonotype occurred many times. The chain uses TRBV20-1 and TRBJ2-1; D not resolved. Germline CDR1 is DFQATT and CDR2 is SNEGSKA (reference sequence). The CDR3 extends over 13 amino acids. V was cut by 8 bases and J by 1 base, with 12 bases left in between. The CDR3 nucleotides are TGCAGTCCCCGGACCCCGTCCTACAATGAGCAGTTCTTC. This translates into CSPRTPSYNEQFF.

This clonotype was recorded a few times. The chain uses TRBV5-1 and TRBJ1-2; no definite D call. Germline assignment: CDR1 SGHRS and CDR2 YFSETQ. The CDR3 contains 15 residues. The ends were cut back, 4 bases at V and 0 bases at J, with 13 bases in the middle. CDR3 sequence reads: CASSQPTVANYGYTF. DNA of the CDR3: TGCGCCAGCAGCCAACCGACGGTAGCTAACTATGGCTACACCTTC. The full variable domain, its missing parts supplied by reference TRBV5-1 and TRBJ1-2, is KAGVTQTPRYLIKTRGQQVTLSCSPISGHRSVSWYQQTPGQGLQFLFEYFSETQRNKGNFPGRFSGRQFSNSRSEMNVSTLELGDSALYLCASSQPTVANYGYTFGSGTRLTVV.

The gene calls are TRBV7-2 and TRBJ2-3; no definite D call. CDR1 SGHTA and CDR2 FQGNSA come from the germline V gene. V was shortened by 2 bases and J by 2 bases, with 8 bases between the two germline ends. The CDR3 is 14 amino acids. CDR3 in amino acids: CASSLSPATDTQYF. The CDR3 coding sequence is TGTGCCAGCAGCTTATCACCGGCCACAGATACGCAGTATTTT.

The CDR3, as DNA: TGCGCCAGCAGCTTCTCGGAGTTGAACACCGGGGAGCTGTTTTTT. Its translation: CASSFSELNTGELFF. The V call is TRBV5-1, the J call TRBJ2-2; the D is unclear. Germline lookup yields CDR1 SGHRS and CDR2 YFSETQ. This CDR3 is built from 15 residues. V shed 2 bases and J shed 1 base, with 9 bases lying between them.

This clonotype has a count of ten or more. The J gene is TRBJ2-1, the V gene TRBV29-1; 8 bases agree with TRBD2. CDR1 and CDR2 from the germline V gene are SQVTM and ANQGSEA. The CDR3 is 15 amino acids. The V and J ends lost 6 bases and 7 bases, in that order; junction bases with no gene match: 14. CDR3 region: CSVGRISGRGNEQFF. CDR3 coding DNA: TGCAGCGTGGGTCGGATAAGCGGGAGAGGAAATGAGCAGTTCTTC.

V and J are TRBV11-2 and TRBJ2-1; D is unclear. The V gene lost 5 bases and the J gene lost 2 bases, with 7 bases spanning the gap. This CDR3 has 13 amino acids. The germline CDR1 and CDR2 sequences are SGHAT and FQNNGV. This CDR3 is CASSPMTYNEQFF. CDR3 bases: TGTGCCAGCAGCCCGATGACCTACAATGAGCAGTTCTTC. Combining the CDR3 with reference TRBV11-2 and TRBJ2-1 gives the whole variable domain EAGVAQSPRYKIIEKRQSVAFWCNPISGHATLYWYQQILGQGPKLLIQFQNNGVVDDSQLPKDRFSAERLKGVDSTLKIQPAKLEDSAVYLCASSPMTYNEQFFGPGTRLTVL.